The 15 T cell receptor beta chains below were found in one sample sequenced in a study of T cells in localized non-small cell lung cancer. Profiling relied on immunoSEQ multiplex PCR, and the TCRdb table lists in-frame clones only, not all of them. This sample has 59,000 or so clones, with roughly nine tenths found just once. Here the sequenced sample was peripheral blood, taken before any cancer treatment. Every receptor here comes from a man between 40 and 70 years old with stage I lung adenocarcinoma.

The rearrangement links TRBV5-1 to TRBJ2-3; possibly TRBD1 for D (5 bases). This CDR3 spans 14 amino acids. V lost 0 bases and J 2 bases, leaving 7 bases between the germline ends. Looked up from germline, CDR1 is SGHRS and CDR2 is YFSETQ. The CDR3 DNA reads as TGCGCCAGCAGCTTGGGACAGTCCACAGATACGCAGTATTTT. Translation: CASSLGQSTDTQYF. The full variable domain, rest sourced from reference TRBV5-1 and TRBJ2-3, is KAGVTQTPRYLIKTRGQQVTLSCSPISGHRSVSWYQQTPGQGLQFLFEYFSETQRNKGNFPGRFSGRQFSNSRSEMNVSTLELGDSALYLCASSLGQSTDTQYFGPGTRLTVL.

The rearrangement joins TRBV11-2 to TRBJ2-7; D not certain. CDR3 length: 14 residues. V dropped 0 bases and J dropped 3 bases, with 9 bases sitting between them. CDR1 is SGHAT and CDR2 is FQNNGV in the germline V gene. The CDR3 spells CASSLEGSGYEQYF. The CDR3 bases are TGTGCCAGCAGCTTAGAAGGCTCAGGCTACGAGCAGTACTTC.

This chain connects TRBV10-3 to TRBJ1-1; TRBD1 agrees at 7 bases. Germline assignment: CDR1 ENHRY and CDR2 SYGVKD. J lost 3 bases, V lost 4 bases, and 2 bases had no gene match. The CDR3 totals 13 residues. The DNA for the CDR3 is TGTGCCATCAGTGCAGGGGGTTACACTGAAGCTTTCTTT. This sequence encodes CAISAGGYTEAFF.

The chain couples TRBV5-1 to TRBJ2-3; D ambiguous. Germline V gene data show CDR1 as SGHRS and CDR2 as YFSETQ. Trimming took off 6 bases at V and 2 bases at J, with 10 bases between the two ends. CDR3 length: 13 amino acids. The CDR3 sequence: CASKAGTTDTQYF. As DNA, the CDR3 is TGCGCCAGCAAGGCAGGAACCACAGATACGCAGTATTTT.

This clone was detected once. This chain connects TRBV5-5 to TRBJ1-1; possible D gene TRBD1, 5 bases. V was trimmed by 4 bases and J by 1 base, leaving 11 bases between them. This CDR3 has 14 amino acids. From germline, CDR1 is SGHKS and CDR2 YYEKEE (reference sequence). The DNA for the CDR3 is TGTGCCAGCAGCAGGGGACTGCAGAACACTGAAGCTTTCTTT. This encodes CASSRGLQNTEAFF.

The V call is TRBV28, the J call TRBJ1-5; no reliable D call. Germline CDR1 MDHEN, CDR2 SYDVKM. CDR3 length: 12 amino acids. V was pared by 6 bases and J by 6 bases, with 9 bases between. Here the CDR3 DNA reads TGTGCCAGCAGCCCCAGCGGTCAGCCCCAGCATTTT. Its translation: CASSPSGQPQHF.

The chain is built from TRBV19 and TRBJ2-7, with D perhaps TRBD1 (6 bases). V dropped 6 bases and J dropped 3 bases, with 15 bases sitting between them. The CDR3 has 14 residues. Germline loops: CDR1 LNHDA, CDR2 SQIVND (reference sequence). In nucleotides, the CDR3 is TGTGCCAGTAGGGATTGGGGGCAGAGCTACGAGCAGTACTTC. Its protein is CASRDWGQSYEQYF.

V is TRBV2 and J is TRBJ1-3; possibly TRBD1 for D (5 bases). Per germline, CDR1 SNHLY and CDR2 FYNNEI. Deletions cut 0 bases from V and 6 bases from J, with 15 bases between. The CDR3 runs 16 residues. CDR3 coding DNA: TGTGCCAGCAGTGAAGCCCCTTTGGGGGTGACAAACACCATATATTTT. This codes for CASSEAPLGVTNTIYF. Drawing the rest from reference TRBV2 and TRBJ1-3, the complete variable domain is EPEVTQTPSHQVTQMGQEVILRCVPISNHLYFYWYRQILGQKVEFLVSFYNNEISEKSEIFDDQFSVERPDGSNFTLKIRSTKLEDSAMYFCASSEAPLGVTNTIYFGEGSWLTVV.

J is TRBJ1-5 and V is TRBV5-1; TRBD1 matches 8 bases. The germline V gene has CDR1 SGHRS and CDR2 YFSETQ. V trimming: 0 bases; J trimming: 8 bases; junction bases outside the gene matches: 4. The length of the CDR3 is 14 residues. The CDR3 nucleotides are TGCGCCAGCAGCTTGGCCGGACAGGGTGAGCCCCAGCATTTT. It codes for CASSLAGQGEPQHF.

The chain links TRBV6-4 to TRBJ2-5, with D uncertain. This CDR3 is built from 14 residues. Trimming shortened V by 3 bases and J by 0 bases, and 8 bases separated the two germline ends. Per the germline V gene, CDR1 is MRHNA and CDR2 is SNTAGT. The chain's CDR3 is CASSDISDQETQYF. The CDR3 nucleotides read TGTGCCAGCAGTGATATTTCCGACCAAGAGACCCAGTACTTC.

The chain uses TRBV5-6 and TRBJ2-3, with D uncertain. CDR1 is SGHDT, CDR2 YYEEEE, per germline. The CDR3 consists of 12 residues. Trimming took 4 bases from V and 4 from J, leaving 7 bases between them. The CDR3 loop is CASSLVADTQYF. In nucleotides, the CDR3 is TGTGCCAGCAGCCTTGTCGCAGATACGCAGTATTTT.

The gene calls are TRBV7-9 and TRBJ2-1, with 8 positions matching TRBD2. Trimming took 5 bases from V and 4 from J; bases not matched to a gene: 10. In germline, CDR1 is SEHNR, CDR2 FQNEAQ (reference sequence). This CDR3 is built from 16 residues. CDR3 sequence: CASSGGAGVGYNEQFF. The CDR3 DNA reads TGTGCCAGCAGCGGGGGAGCGGGAGTAGGTTACAATGAGCAGTTCTTC.

The chain uses TRBV5-6 and TRBJ1-2, with D hard to call. Germline V gives CDR1 SGHDT, CDR2 YYEEEE. The CDR3 has 13 amino acids. V lost 1 base to trimming and J lost 7 bases, with 11 bases between them. As DNA, the CDR3 is TGTGCCAGCAGCTTGCCTGGGATCTTTGGCTACACCTTC. Amino acid sequence: CASSLPGIFGYTF.

This chain uses TRBV27 with TRBJ2-7; the D gene is possibly TRBD2 (6 bases). V was trimmed by 3 bases and J by 6 bases, leaving 18 bases between them. CDR1 and CDR2 from the germline V gene are MNHEY and SMNVEV (reference sequence). This CDR3 comprises 15 residues. The CDR3: CASSFHTPPGVEQYF. The CDR3 DNA sequence: TGTGCCAGCAGTTTCCATACCCCCCCGGGGGTCGAGCAGTACTTC.

This clone occurred once. The rearrangement uses TRBV5-5 and TRBJ1-2; D unresolved. CDR1 is SGHKS, CDR2 YYEKEE, per germline (reference sequence). With 0 bases removed from V and 4 bases from J, the gap between germline ends came to 4 bases. This CDR3 is built from 12 residues. CDR3 nucleotides: TGTGCCAGCAGCTTGGCCGGCTATGGCTACACCTTC. Translation gives CASSLAGYGYTF.